The 18 T cell receptor beta chains reported below all come from one sample, sequenced in a study of cytomegalovirus exposure and HLA in healthy donors. TCRdb's table, derived via immunoSEQ multiplex PCR, lists solely in-frame clones and lacks some. Among about 120,000 clones listed, roughly 82% were seen once. The sequenced sample consisted of PBMCs. The receptors here all came from a man between 18 and 29 years old in good health and CMV-seronegative.

J is TRBJ1-1 and V is TRBV27; D gene unclear. V was clipped by 4 bases and J by 0 bases, with 9 bases between them. CDR3 size: 14 residues. CDR1 is MNHEY and CDR2 is SMNVEV in the germline V gene (reference sequence). Written as DNA, the CDR3 is TGTGCCAGCAGTTCGGACTTCATGAACACTGAAGCTTTCTTT. This codes for CASSSDFMNTEAFF.

A few counts support this clone. One end of the junction fails to match germline, which may point to a read error. The chain couples TRBV5-1 to TRBJ1-2, with unresolved D. The CDR3 runs 13 residues. Germline-derived CDR1 and CDR2 are SGHRS and YFSETQ. DNA for the CDR3: TGCGCCAGCAGCTTGGCGCCAGGCTATAGCTACACCTTC. Its protein product is CASSLAPGYSYTF.

The J gene is TRBJ1-1, the V gene TRBV19; 7 positions agree with TRBD1. The germline V gene encodes CDR1 LNHDA and CDR2 SQIVND (reference sequence). V gave up 5 bases and J gave up 1 base; unmatched junction bases: 7. The CDR3 covers 15 residues. CDR3 nucleotides: TGTGCCAGTAGTGGTCGGACAGGCGGGAACACTGAAGCTTTCTTT. The encoded protein is CASSGRTGGNTEAFF.

This chain uses TRBV19 with TRBJ1-2, with D tentatively TRBD1 (6 bases). V gave up 3 bases and J gave up 1 base, with 12 bases separating them. Germline V gene data show CDR1 as LNHDA and CDR2 as SQIVND (reference sequence). The CDR3 is 15 residues long. Here the CDR3 DNA reads TGTGCCAGTAGTATGGGAACAGGGCTTAACTATGGCTACACCTTC. Amino acid sequence: CASSMGTGLNYGYTF.

V is TRBV7-9 and J is TRBJ1-1; maybe TRBD1 (6 bases). Germline loops: CDR1 SEHNR, CDR2 FQNEAQ (reference sequence). CDR3 length: 17 residues. Deletions cut 7 bases from V and 1 base from J, with 22 bases between. CDR3 nucleotide sequence: TGTGCCAGCATTCCAGTGGGGGGGGCTGTTGGGAACACTGAAGCTTTCTTT. It specifies CASIPVGGAVGNTEAFF.

This clone has just a few counts. The gene calls are TRBV5-1 and TRBJ2-2, with D tentatively TRBD2 (5 bases). The V end lost 1 base, the J end lost 0 bases, and 13 bases lay between the germline ends. CDR3 size: 17 residues. Germline V CDR1 and CDR2: SGHRS, YFSETQ. CDR3 sequence: CASSLLHEGANTGELFF. CDR3 DNA: TGCGCCAGCAGCTTGCTTCATGAGGGTGCGAACACCGGGGAGCTGTTTTTT. Together with reference TRBV5-1 and TRBJ2-2, the CDR3 gives the full variable domain: KAGVTQTPRYLIKTRGQQVTLSCSPISGHRSVSWYQQTPGQGLQFLFEYFSETQRNKGNFPGRFSGRQFSNSRSEMNVSTLELGDSALYLCASSLLHEGANTGELFFGEGSRLTVL.

J is TRBJ1-2 and V is TRBV9; no clear D gene. This CDR3 is 15 amino acids long. Germline values: CDR1 SGDLS, CDR2 YYNGEE. V lost 0 bases to trimming and J lost 2 bases, with 11 bases between them. The CDR3 loop is CASSVGGNSNYGYTF. In DNA, the CDR3 is TGTGCCAGCAGCGTAGGAGGGAACAGCAACTATGGCTACACCTTC.

The chain couples TRBV6-1 to TRBJ1-2; D is ambiguous. The CDR3 is made up of 12 amino acids. Germline CDR1 and CDR2: MNHNS and SASEGT. V lost 6 bases and J 1 base, leaving 6 bases between the germline ends. CDR3 in DNA: TGTGCCAGCAGGGAGTATAACTATGGCTACACCTTC. Residues: CASREYNYGYTF.

The chain has TRBV14 and TRBJ2-7, with D possibly being TRBD2 (6 bases). The CDR3 consists of 14 residues. Germline loops: CDR1 SGHDN, CDR2 FVKESK. V lost 5 bases to trimming and J lost 1 base, with 12 bases between them. DNA of the CDR3: TGTGCCAGCAGCATCTCGGGACTTTCCTACGAGCAGTACTTC. This encodes CASSISGLSYEQYF.

The V and J genes are TRBV6-1 and TRBJ2-1, with 12 bases aligning to TRBD2. Trimming removed 2 bases from V and 13 bases from J; junction bases left unmatched: 12. Germline CDR1 is MNHNS and CDR2 is SASEGT. This CDR3 is built from 16 residues. The CDR3 bases are TGTGCCAGCAGTGAAATGGCTAGCGGGGGGGCCAAGAGACAGTTCTTC. Translating it yields CASSEMASGGAKRQFF.

V gene TRBV6-1 combines with J gene TRBJ2-2; D is possibly TRBD1 (7 bases). The V gene lost 2 bases and the J gene lost 6 bases, with 19 bases spanning the gap. Germline V gene data show CDR1 as MNHNS and CDR2 as SASEGT. The CDR3 is 17 amino acids. The CDR3 here is CASSEIQGRGASGELFF. The CDR3 DNA is TGTGCCAGCAGTGAAATACAAGGCAGGGGGGCGTCCGGGGAGCTGTTTTTT.

The chain uses TRBV19 and TRBJ1-4; 7 bases fit TRBD1. The V gene's germline CDR1 is LNHDA and CDR2 SQIVND (reference sequence). The CDR3 has 16 amino acids. J was trimmed by 7 bases and V by 5 bases; bases with no gene match: 13. CDR3 nucleotide sequence: TGTGCCAGTAGTCCGACGAGGGGGCTTCGGAGTGAAAAACTGTTTTTT. Its protein is CASSPTRGLRSEKLFF.

The genes are TRBV7-9 and TRBJ1-1; tentatively, D is TRBD1 (6 bases). This CDR3 region has 14 residues. V was trimmed by 5 bases and J by 11 bases, leaving 21 bases between them. The germline V gene encodes CDR1 SEHNR and CDR2 FQNEAQ (reference sequence). The CDR3 here is CASSPPTTTGYAFF. The CDR3 region has the DNA TGTGCCAGCAGCCCTCCCACAACTACAGGGTACGCTTTCTTT.

This clone was seen only a few times. This chain connects TRBV4-1 to TRBJ2-1; tentative D call: TRBD1 (5 bases). The germline CDR1 and CDR2 sequences are MGHRA and YSYEKL. This CDR3 has 14 amino acids. Trimming shortened V by 1 base and J by 10 bases, and 14 bases separated the two germline ends. DNA of the CDR3: TGCGCCAGCAGCCAAGCGCAGGGATCAGGCGAGCAGTTCTTC. Residues: CASSQAQGSGEQFF.

The chain links TRBV27 to TRBJ2-1; the match to TRBD1 covers 7 bases. Losses at the gene ends were 2 bases for V and 1 base for J; bases not matched to a gene: 5. The CDR3 consists of 16 residues. Germline V lookup: CDR1 MNHEY, CDR2 SMNVEV (reference sequence). The DNA of the CDR3 is TGTGCCAGCAGTTTAAGAGGGGGCCGGTCCTACAATGAGCAGTTCTTC. Protein: CASSLRGGRSYNEQFF.

The CDR3 region is CASSLSLAGDSSYNEQFF. In DNA, the CDR3 is TGTGCCAGCAGCTTAAGTCTAGCGGGGGACAGCTCCTACAATGAGCAGTTCTTC. The chain links TRBV7-8 to TRBJ2-1; 10 bases line up with TRBD2. Trimming cost V 2 bases and J 0 bases; bases outside gene matches: 7. Germline loops: CDR1 SGHVS, CDR2 FQNEAQ. CDR3 length: 18 amino acids.

This rearrangement joins TRBV9 to TRBJ2-3, with TRBD2 identical over 8 bases. Trimming cost V 3 bases and J 4 bases; bases outside gene matches: 10. The CDR3 length is 16 residues. The germline CDR1 and CDR2 sequences are SGDLS and YYNGEE. CDR3: CASSARAGAPPDTQYF. DNA for the CDR3: TGTGCCAGCAGCGCACGAGCGGGAGCCCCCCCAGATACGCAGTATTTT.

The chain joins TRBV29-1 to TRBJ2-3, with D possibly being TRBD1 (5 bases). Trimming shortened V by 1 base and J by 1 base, and 9 bases separated the two germline ends. This CDR3 is 14 amino acids long. Per germline, CDR1 SQVTM and CDR2 ANQGSEA. Here the CDR3 DNA reads TGCAGCGTTGAAGGGGGCGCGGGCACAGATACGCAGTATTTT. Amino acids: CSVEGGAGTDTQYF.